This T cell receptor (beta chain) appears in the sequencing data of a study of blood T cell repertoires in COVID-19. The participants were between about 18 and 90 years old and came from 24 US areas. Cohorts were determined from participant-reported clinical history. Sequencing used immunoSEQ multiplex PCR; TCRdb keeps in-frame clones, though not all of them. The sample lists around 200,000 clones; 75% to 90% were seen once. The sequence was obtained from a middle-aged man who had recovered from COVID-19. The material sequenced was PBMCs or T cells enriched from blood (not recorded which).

CDR3 sequence (DNA): TGTGCCTGGAGTTTCTCGAGGGCGGGACAGCCCCAGCATTTT. It codes for CAWSFSRAGQPQHF. The chain uses TRBV30 and TRBJ1-5; D not certain. V lost 2 bases to trimming and J lost 7 bases, with 15 bases between them. Germline CDR1 and CDR2: GTSNPN and SVGIG (reference sequence). The CDR3 extends over 14 amino acids.